Reported below is one T cell receptor (beta chain). Antigen unknown. The data are from a study of neoadjuvant anti-PD-1 for oral cavity cancer. Study context: Nivolumab at 3 mg/kg was mostly given biweekly, three to four doses, pre-surgery. Non-progressing patients received a fourth nivolumab dose near day 43, then surgery on days 50-56. The study, taken as a whole, reports: PBMC Gini-index clonality exceeded responders' in non-responders post-nivolumab.

The CDR3 extends over 13 amino acids. Trimming took off 2 bases at V and 2 bases at J, with 7 bases between the two ends. CDR1 is MNHEY and CDR2 is SMNVEV in the germline V gene (reference sequence). Six replicates per PBMC sample, mostly from 480 ng of genomic DNA. Sequenced by immunoSEQ multiplex PCR; TCRdb stores in-frame clones only, minus some. The sample lists roughly 60,000 clones; more than 65% were seen once. V is TRBV27 and J is TRBJ2-7; D gene ambiguous. The sample consisted of PBMCs, taken before nivolumab (anti-PD-1) treatment. This receptor was obtained from a person aged 40 to 85 with oral cavity squamous cell carcinoma. CDR3 in amino acids: CASSLGPPYEQYF. CDR3 DNA sequence: TGTGCCAGCAGTTTAGGACCCCCCTACGAGCAGTACTTC.